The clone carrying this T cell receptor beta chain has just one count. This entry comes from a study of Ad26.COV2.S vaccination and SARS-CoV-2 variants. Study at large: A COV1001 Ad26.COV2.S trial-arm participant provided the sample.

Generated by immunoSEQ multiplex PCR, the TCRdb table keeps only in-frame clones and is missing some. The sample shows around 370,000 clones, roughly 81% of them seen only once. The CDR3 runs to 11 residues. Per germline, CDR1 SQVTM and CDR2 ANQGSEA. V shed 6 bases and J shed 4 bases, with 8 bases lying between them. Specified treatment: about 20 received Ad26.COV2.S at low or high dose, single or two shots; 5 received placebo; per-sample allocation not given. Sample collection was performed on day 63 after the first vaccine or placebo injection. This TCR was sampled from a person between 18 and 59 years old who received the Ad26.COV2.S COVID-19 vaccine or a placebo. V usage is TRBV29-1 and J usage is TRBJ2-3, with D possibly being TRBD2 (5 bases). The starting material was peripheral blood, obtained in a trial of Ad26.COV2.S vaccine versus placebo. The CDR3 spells CSVSGPDTQYF. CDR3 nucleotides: TGCAGCGTGAGCGGTCCAGATACGCAGTATTTT.